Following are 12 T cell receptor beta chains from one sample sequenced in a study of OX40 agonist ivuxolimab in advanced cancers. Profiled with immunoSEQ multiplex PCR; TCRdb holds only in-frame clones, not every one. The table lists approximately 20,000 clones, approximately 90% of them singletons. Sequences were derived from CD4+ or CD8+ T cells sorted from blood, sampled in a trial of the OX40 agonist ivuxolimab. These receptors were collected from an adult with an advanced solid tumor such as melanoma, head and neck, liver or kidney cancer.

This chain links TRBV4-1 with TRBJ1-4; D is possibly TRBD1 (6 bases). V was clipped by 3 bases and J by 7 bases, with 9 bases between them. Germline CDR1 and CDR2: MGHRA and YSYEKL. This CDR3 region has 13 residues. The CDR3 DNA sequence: TGCGCCAGCAGCCAGAGGGGGGCTGAAAAACTGTTTTTT. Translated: CASSQRGAEKLFF.

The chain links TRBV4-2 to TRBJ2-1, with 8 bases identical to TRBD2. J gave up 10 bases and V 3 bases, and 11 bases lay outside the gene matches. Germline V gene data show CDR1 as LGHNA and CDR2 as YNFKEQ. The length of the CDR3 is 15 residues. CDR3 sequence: CASSQVAGPSGEQFF. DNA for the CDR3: TGTGCCAGCAGCCAGGTAGCGGGGCCCTCAGGCGAGCAGTTCTTC.

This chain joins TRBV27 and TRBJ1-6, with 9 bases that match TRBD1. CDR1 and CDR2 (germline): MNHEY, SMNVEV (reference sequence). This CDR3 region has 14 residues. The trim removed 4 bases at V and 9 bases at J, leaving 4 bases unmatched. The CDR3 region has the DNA TGTGCCAGCAGTTCCTCGACAGGGGGTTCACCCCTCCACTTT. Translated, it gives CASSSSTGGSPLHF.

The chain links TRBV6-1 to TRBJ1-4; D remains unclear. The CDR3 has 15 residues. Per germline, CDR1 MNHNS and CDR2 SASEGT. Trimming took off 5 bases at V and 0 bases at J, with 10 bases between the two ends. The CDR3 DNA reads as TGTGCCAGCAGTTCGGGCCCTGCAACTAATGAAAAACTGTTTTTT. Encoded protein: CASSSGPATNEKLFF.

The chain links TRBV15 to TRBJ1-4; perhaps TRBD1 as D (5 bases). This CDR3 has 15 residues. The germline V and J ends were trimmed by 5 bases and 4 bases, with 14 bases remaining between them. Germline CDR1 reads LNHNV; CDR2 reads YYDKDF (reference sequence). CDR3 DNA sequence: TGTGCCACCAGCGGACGTCGGGGCTTTAATGAAAAACTGTTTTTT. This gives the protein CATSGRRGFNEKLFF.

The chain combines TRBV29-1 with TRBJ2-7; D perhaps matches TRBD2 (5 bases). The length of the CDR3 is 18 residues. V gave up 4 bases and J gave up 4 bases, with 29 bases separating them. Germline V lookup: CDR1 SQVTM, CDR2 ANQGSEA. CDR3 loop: CSVGLRALRAGKGYEQYF. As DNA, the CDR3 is TGCAGCGTTGGATTGAGGGCCCTGAGAGCCGGAAAAGGGTACGAGCAGTACTTC.

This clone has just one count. The CDR3 protein is CASSPGLADQETQYF. The CDR3 region has the DNA TGTGCCAGCAGCCCGGGACTAGCGGATCAAGAGACCCAGTACTTC. The chain employs TRBV7-9 and TRBJ2-5, with TRBD2 identical over 11 bases. Germline lookup yields CDR1 SEHNR and CDR2 FQNEAQ (reference sequence). This CDR3 spans 15 amino acids. Trimming took 5 bases from V and 2 from J; bases not matched to a gene: 4.

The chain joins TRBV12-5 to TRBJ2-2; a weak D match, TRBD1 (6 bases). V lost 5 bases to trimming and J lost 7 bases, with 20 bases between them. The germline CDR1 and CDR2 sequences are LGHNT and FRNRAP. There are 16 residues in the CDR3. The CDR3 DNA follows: TGTGCTAGTGGTCCCACCCAGAGGACAGTACGCGGGGAGCTGTTTTTT. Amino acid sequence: CASGPTQRTVRGELFF.

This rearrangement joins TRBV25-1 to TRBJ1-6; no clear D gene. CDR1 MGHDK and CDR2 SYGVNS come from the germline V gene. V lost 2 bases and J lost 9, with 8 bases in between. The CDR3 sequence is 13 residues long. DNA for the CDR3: TGTGCCAGCAGTGAAACCCTGCGTTCACCCCTCCACTTT. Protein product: CASSETLRSPLHF.

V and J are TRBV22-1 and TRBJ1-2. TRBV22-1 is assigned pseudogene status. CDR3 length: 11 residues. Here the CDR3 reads CPGRKTYGYTF. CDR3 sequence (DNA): TGTCCTGGGAGAAAGACCTATGGCTACACCTTC.

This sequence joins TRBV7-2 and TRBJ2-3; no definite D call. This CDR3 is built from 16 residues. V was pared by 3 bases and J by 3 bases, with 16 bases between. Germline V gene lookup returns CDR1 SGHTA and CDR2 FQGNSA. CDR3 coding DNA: TGTGCCAGCAGCTTGAGATCTCCTCTCCGTACAGATACGCAGTATTTT. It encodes CASSLRSPLRTDTQYF.

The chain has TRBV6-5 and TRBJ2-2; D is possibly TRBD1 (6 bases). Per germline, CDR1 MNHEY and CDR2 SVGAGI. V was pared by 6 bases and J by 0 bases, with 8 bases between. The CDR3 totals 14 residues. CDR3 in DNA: TGTGCCAGCAGCACAGGGACGAACACCGGGGAGCTGTTTTTT. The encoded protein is CASSTGTNTGELFF.